This TCR beta chain was documented in a study of beta chain features in type 1 diabetes. The authors reverse transcribed all of the isolated RNA, so sequencing captured expressed TCRB transcripts. Produced via immunoSEQ multiplex PCR; TCRdb's table is partial and in-frame only. The data contain about 930,000 clones, roughly 15% of them seen just once; the ten biggest clones take up about 0.025%. With 7 bases removed from V and 7 bases from J, the gap between germline ends came to 10 bases. The CDR3 totals 10 residues. The V gene's germline CDR1 is DFQATT and CDR2 SNEGSKA (reference sequence). Sequenced material: naive CD4+ T cells from blood. The chain joins TRBV20-1 to TRBJ1-2; D is undetermined. The sequence was collected from a woman aged 18-29 years in good health. The CDR3 spells CSVDGFGYTF. The CDR3 nucleotides are TGCAGTGTGGACGGCTTTGGCTACACCTTC.